The 30 T cell receptor beta chains below all came from one sample that was sequenced in a study of identical twins. From the 5' RACE reads, TCRdb called clonotypes with MiXCR, one entry per CDR3 protein. The profile shows about 660,000 distinct CDR3 sequences, less than 10% of them singletons. These data were also reused for a study on yellow fever vaccine responses in identical twins.

Sequenced: PBMCs. These receptor sequences come from a woman aged 18-35 years in good health.

This chain connects TRBV30 to TRBJ2-7, with D unclear. With 0 bases removed from V and 3 bases from J, the gap between germline ends came to 9 bases. The germline gives CDR1 GTSNPN, CDR2 SVGIG (reference sequence). The CDR3 covers 13 residues. The CDR3 DNA is TGTGCCTGGAGTGTGCAACAGCGCTACGAGCAGTACTTC. Translating gives CAWSVQQRYEQYF.

The rearrangement joins TRBV7-9 to TRBJ2-1; TRBD2 matches at 12 bases. This CDR3 comprises 17 residues. Germline trimming cut 5 bases from V and 7 bases from J; bases unmatched to any gene: 12. The V gene's germline CDR1 is SEHNR and CDR2 FQNEAQ (reference sequence). This CDR3 reads CASSQRETSGSRNEQFF. In DNA, the CDR3 is TGTGCCAGCAGCCAAAGGGAGACTAGCGGGAGTAGGAATGAGCAGTTCTTC.

In its sample, this clonotype was seen a few times. This chain uses TRBV5-1 with TRBJ2-1; TRBD2 matches 9 bases. CDR3 length: 15 residues. V dropped 0 bases and J dropped 13; count of bases not matched to a gene: 11. CDR1 and CDR2 from the germline V gene are SGHRS and YFSETQ. The CDR3 spells CASSLALAGLVDQFF. CDR3 coding DNA: TGCGCCAGCAGCTTGGCGCTAGCGGGGCTTGTAGATCAGTTCTTC. Variable domain in full (rest from reference TRBV5-1 and TRBJ2-1): KAGVTQTPRYLIKTRGQQVTLSCSPISGHRSVSWYQQTPGQGLQFLFEYFSETQRNKGNFPGRFSGRQFSNSRSEMNVSTLELGDSALYLCASSLALAGLVDQFFGPGTRLTVL.

This clonotype showed up just a few times. This chain joins TRBV20-1 and TRBJ2-7; D gene uncertain. Germline CDR1 DFQATT, CDR2 SNEGSKA (reference sequence). The germline V and J ends were trimmed by 3 bases and 4 bases, with 22 bases remaining between them. The CDR3 covers 16 residues. The CDR3 nucleotides are TGCAGTGCTAGGGGAAATACCGGGCCACAAACTTACGAGCAGTACTTC. Protein product: CSARGNTGPQTYEQYF.

J is TRBJ2-1 and V is TRBV20-1; D call uncertain. Between the trimmed V and J ends, which lost 6 bases and 7 bases, there was a span of 19 bases. Germline V gives CDR1 DFQATT, CDR2 SNEGSKA (reference sequence). The CDR3 consists of 14 residues. The CDR3 protein is CSAPRLVRMNEQFF. CDR3 nucleotide sequence: TGCAGTGCCCCAAGGCTAGTACGGATGAATGAGCAGTTCTTC.

The sample holds a few counts of this clonotype. The chain combines TRBV6-6 with TRBJ2-3; possibly TRBD1 for D (6 bases). The CDR3 has 13 amino acids. Germline V CDR1 and CDR2: MNHNY, SVGAGI (reference sequence). Trimming cost V 6 bases and J 5 bases, with 12 bases left between them. CDR3: CASRHLQGDTQYF. The DNA of the CDR3 is TGTGCCAGCAGACACCTACAGGGAGATACGCAGTATTTT.

This clonotype was found once. A clone one base away is much larger, so this may be a read error. J is TRBJ2-3 and V is TRBV29-1, with D possibly TRBD1 on 7 matching bases. The CDR3 spans 16 residues. CDR1 is SQVTM and CDR2 is ANQGSEA in the germline V gene. Between the trimmed V and J ends, which lost 6 bases and 4 bases, there was a span of 23 bases. The chain's CDR3 is CSVTSTRTGGADTQYF. The DNA for the CDR3 is TGCAGCGTAACATCTACCAGGACAGGCGGGGCAGATACGCAGTATTTT.

This clonotype was counted only a few times. V usage is TRBV9 and J usage is TRBJ1-1; no clear D gene. The CDR3 length is 15 residues. Germline V lookup: CDR1 SGDLS, CDR2 YYNGEE. The V end lost 0 bases, the J end lost 5 bases, and 14 bases lay between the germline ends. The CDR3 sequence: CASSVAHTRATEAFF. The CDR3 DNA reads TGTGCCAGCAGCGTAGCTCACACAAGGGCTACTGAAGCTTTCTTT. The full variable domain, with the rest looked up from reference TRBV9 and TRBJ1-1, is DSGVTQTPKHLITATGQRVTLRCSPRSGDLSVYWYQQSLDQGLQFLIQYYNGEERAKGNILERFSAQQFPDLHSELNLSSLELGDSALYFCASSVAHTRATEAFFGQGTRLTVV.

In its sample, this clonotype was seen a few times. This chain connects TRBV9 to TRBJ2-2; the match to TRBD2 covers 8 bases. This CDR3 comprises 17 residues. Per germline, CDR1 SGDLS and CDR2 YYNGEE. V shed 0 bases, J shed 2 bases, and the junction held 6 bases outside the gene matches. As DNA, the CDR3 is TGTGCCAGCAGCGTAGCGGGGGGGCTCTTTAACACCGGGGAGCTGTTTTTT. Translation: CASSVAGGLFNTGELFF.

Only a few counts were recorded for this clonotype. This chain joins TRBV20-1 and TRBJ2-1, with TRBD2 identical over 8 bases. J gave up 4 bases and V 4 bases, and 3 bases lay outside the gene matches. The CDR3 has 13 residues. Germline CDR1 is DFQATT and CDR2 is SNEGSKA (reference sequence). For the CDR3, the DNA is TGCAGTGCTATTAGCGGGGATTACAATGAGCAGTTCTTC. It encodes CSAISGDYNEQFF.

The chain carries TRBV27 and TRBJ2-7, with 8 bases fitting TRBD2. This CDR3 comprises 14 residues. The J segment lost 3 bases and the V segment lost 7 bases, leaving 8 bases of the junction unmatched. Germline assignment: CDR1 MNHEY and CDR2 SMNVEV (reference sequence). The CDR3 spells CASTPRSGSYEQYF. CDR3 nucleotide sequence: TGTGCCAGCACCCCCCGGAGCGGGAGCTACGAGCAGTACTTC.

This rearrangement joins TRBV18 to TRBJ2-2; 12 nucleotides line up with TRBD1. Germline lookup yields CDR1 KGHSH and CDR2 LQKENI. The V and J ends lost 8 bases and 1 base, in that order; junction bases with no gene match: 14. This CDR3 is built from 19 residues. CDR3 loop: CASRQPGQGAPQNTGELFF. The DNA of the CDR3 is TGTGCCAGCCGTCAACCGGGACAGGGGGCGCCTCAGAACACCGGGGAGCTGTTTTTT.

This clonotype was observed at least ten times. V is TRBV20-1 and J is TRBJ2-7; D unresolved. V was shortened by 6 bases and J by 4 bases, with 16 bases between the two germline ends. From germline, CDR1 is DFQATT and CDR2 SNEGSKA (reference sequence). The CDR3 totals 13 residues. The CDR3 DNA reads as TGCAGTGCGGGGAACCACGGCGGATACGAGCAGTACTTC. Protein product: CSAGNHGGYEQYF.

This clonotype was recorded a few times. The gene calls are TRBV25-1 and TRBJ2-1; possible D gene TRBD2, 6 bases. The CDR3 extends over 15 amino acids. V was clipped by 2 bases and J by 4 bases, with 12 bases between them. CDR1 and CDR2 (germline): MGHDK, SYGVNS. The chain's CDR3 is CASSETGRGYNEQFF. For the CDR3, the DNA is TGTGCCAGCAGTGAAACCGGGAGAGGTTACAATGAGCAGTTCTTC.

V usage is TRBV12-3 or TRBV12-4 and J usage is TRBJ1-1, with TRBD1 as a possible D gene (5 bases). The CDR3 has 15 residues. Trimming took 3 bases from V and 0 from J, leaving 11 bases between them. The CDR3 loop is CASSFTGAVNTEAFF. In nucleotides, the CDR3 is TGTGCCAGCAGTTTTACCGGGGCAGTGAACACTGAAGCTTTCTTT.

J is TRBJ2-1 and V is TRBV28; D unclear. V was clipped by 7 bases and J by 3 bases, with 4 bases between them. CDR3 size: 11 residues. Per germline, CDR1 MDHEN and CDR2 SYDVKM. As DNA, the CDR3 is TGTGCCAGCACAGACTACAATGAGCAGTTCTTC. This codes for CASTDYNEQFF. Full variable domain (outside the CDR3, taken from reference TRBV28 and TRBJ2-1): DVKVTQSSRYLVKRTGEKVFLECVQDMDHENMFWYRQDPGLGLRLIYFSYDVKMKEKGDIPEGYSVSREKKERFSLILESASTNQTSMYLCASTDYNEQFFGPGTRLTVL.

This clonotype has only a few counts. This chain uses TRBV6-1 with TRBJ2-5; possibly TRBD1 for D (5 bases). Between the trimmed V and J ends, which lost 5 bases and 4 bases, there was a span of 17 bases. CDR3 length equals 15 residues. Per the germline V gene, CDR1 is MNHNS and CDR2 is SASEGT. The CDR3 sequence: CASSPSVGAVETQYF. DNA for the CDR3: TGTGCCAGCAGTCCCTCCGTAGGGGCGGTAGAGACCCAGTACTTC.

This clonotype was detected only a few times. The rearrangement links TRBV5-6 to TRBJ2-5, with 9 bases that match TRBD1. Germline trimming cut 4 bases from V and 5 bases from J; bases unmatched to any gene: 9. Germline V gives CDR1 SGHDT, CDR2 YYEEEE. The CDR3 spans 15 residues. The CDR3 protein is CASSPGTGYVETQYF. CDR3 coding DNA: TGTGCCAGCAGCCCCGGGACAGGGTATGTGGAGACCCAGTACTTC.

This sequence joins TRBV20-1 and TRBJ2-7, with TRBD1 identical over 7 bases. This CDR3 has 16 amino acids. The V and J ends lost 4 bases and 1 base, in that order; junction bases with no gene match: 13. Germline lookup yields CDR1 DFQATT and CDR2 SNEGSKA (reference sequence). The CDR3 sequence: CSATNTGVPLSYEQYF. The CDR3 DNA sequence: TGCAGTGCTACCAATACAGGGGTCCCCTTGTCCTACGAGCAGTACTTC.

This clonotype was counted a few times. The rearrangement links TRBV6-5 to TRBJ2-3; D unresolved. The CDR3 loop spans 14 amino acids. CDR1 and CDR2 from the germline V gene are MNHEY and SVGAGI. Trimming removed 0 bases at V and 10 bases at J, with 14 bases between. This chain's CDR3 is CASSYSTAPSAQYF. The CDR3, as DNA: TGTGCCAGCAGTTACTCGACGGCCCCGAGCGCGCAGTATTTT.

This clonotype occurred a few times. CDR3 residues: CASSLRPLAGGTYEQYF. CDR3 nucleotides: TGTGCCAGCAGTTTGCGGCCCCTAGCGGGAGGCACCTACGAGCAGTACTTC. The chain has TRBV12-3 or TRBV12-4 and TRBJ2-7, with 11 bases lining up with TRBD2. The CDR3 is 17 residues long. J lost 2 bases, V lost 3 bases, and 9 bases had no gene match.

Many counts were recorded for this clonotype. The chain couples TRBV5-1 to TRBJ2-1, with 9 bases that match TRBD1. The CDR3 runs to 16 residues. V lost 4 bases, J lost 7 bases, and 12 bases stayed unmatched. Germline V gives CDR1 SGHRS, CDR2 YFSETQ. As DNA, the CDR3 is TGCGCCAGCAGCCCATCGGCGGGACAGGGTAGGAATGAGCAGTTCTTC. The encoded protein is CASSPSAGQGRNEQFF. Together with reference TRBV5-1 and TRBJ2-1, the CDR3 gives the full variable domain: KAGVTQTPRYLIKTRGQQVTLSCSPISGHRSVSWYQQTPGQGLQFLFEYFSETQRNKGNFPGRFSGRQFSNSRSEMNVSTLELGDSALYLCASSPSAGQGRNEQFFGPGTRLTVL.

This clonotype was found a few times. V gene TRBV7-2 combines with J gene TRBJ2-1; 10 bases align to TRBD2. The germline V gene encodes CDR1 SGHTA and CDR2 FQGNSA. This CDR3 contains 17 residues. V dropped 4 bases and J dropped 8; count of bases not matched to a gene: 14. The CDR3 coding sequence is TGTGCCAGCAGCTGGGAAGCGGGAGGGTTCCTATCCCATGAGCAGTTCTTC. This translates into CASSWEAGGFLSHEQFF.

This clonotype has at least ten counts. J is TRBJ2-1 and V is TRBV3-1; no firm D call. Trimming took off 1 base at V and 3 bases at J, with 1 base between the two ends. CDR3 length equals 12 residues. The V gene's germline CDR1 is LGHDT and CDR2 YNNKEL (reference sequence). The DNA for the CDR3 is TGTGCCAGCAGCCAAGTCTACAATGAGCAGTTCTTC. As protein: CASSQVYNEQFF.

Many counts were recorded for this clonotype. The chain carries TRBV14 and TRBJ2-3, with TRBD2 identical over 10 bases. The CDR3 contains 18 residues. V dropped 2 bases and J dropped 1; count of bases not matched to a gene: 9. CDR1 and CDR2 from the germline V gene are SGHDN and FVKESK. The CDR3 DNA reads TGTGCCAGCAGCCAACGTCTAGCGGGGGTGCGAGGCACAGATACGCAGTATTTT. Translating it yields CASSQRLAGVRGTDTQYF.

This chain links TRBV7-9 with TRBJ2-3, with D tentatively TRBD1 (6 bases). Trimming took 4 bases from V and 0 from J, leaving 8 bases between them. CDR1 and CDR2 from the germline V gene are SEHNR and FQNEAQ (reference sequence). CDR3 size: 14 residues. CDR3 residues: CASSYRDSTDTQYF. CDR3 nucleotides: TGTGCCAGCAGCTACAGGGACAGCACAGATACGCAGTATTTT.

This clonotype was recorded at least ten times. The chain carries TRBV3-1 and TRBJ2-5, with unresolved D. CDR1 and CDR2 from the germline V gene are LGHDT and YNNKEL (reference sequence). The CDR3 is made up of 13 amino acids. The V end was cut by 2 bases, the J end by 4 bases, with 8 bases between. Here the CDR3 reads CASSQRTLETQYF. CDR3 nucleotide sequence: TGTGCCAGCAGCCAACGGACCTTAGAGACCCAGTACTTC.

This clonotype turned up a few times. The rearrangement joins TRBV7-8 to TRBJ2-2; TRBD2 is a possible D gene (5 bases). Germline V gene lookup returns CDR1 SGHVS and CDR2 FQNEAQ. The CDR3 runs 15 residues. Trimming removed 5 bases from V and 6 bases from J, with 16 bases in between. The CDR3 loop is CASSPLTGVAGELFF. The CDR3 nucleotides are TGTGCCAGCAGCCCCCTCACCGGGGTCGCCGGGGAGCTGTTTTTT. Drawing the rest from reference TRBV7-8 and TRBJ2-2, the complete variable domain is GAGVSQSPRYKVAKRGQDVALRCDPISGHVSLFWYQQALGQGPEFLTYFQNEAQLDKSGLPSDRFFAERPEGSVSTLKIQRTQQEDSAVYLCASSPLTGVAGELFFGEGSRLTVL.

This clonotype was picked up many times. The J gene is TRBJ1-2, the V gene TRBV12-3 or TRBV12-4, with 7 bases lining up with TRBD1. The junction had 7 bases not matched to a gene; V was cut back by 5 bases and J by 10 bases. This CDR3 has 12 amino acids. DNA of the CDR3: TGTGCCAGCAGTCTTGGACAGGCCCCCTACACCTTC. Translation: CASSLGQAPYTF.

This clonotype has more than one count but fewer than ten. The V and J genes are TRBV5-5 and TRBJ2-3; 15 bases fit TRBD2. Germline V CDR1 and CDR2: SGHKS, YYEKEE (reference sequence). The CDR3 spans 15 residues. The V gene end was trimmed by 4 bases and the J gene end by 6 bases; junction bases not matched to a gene: 3. The CDR3 nucleotides read TGTGCCAGCAGCACCGGGACTAGCGGGAGGGATACGCAGTATTTT. Amino acids: CASSTGTSGRDTQYF.